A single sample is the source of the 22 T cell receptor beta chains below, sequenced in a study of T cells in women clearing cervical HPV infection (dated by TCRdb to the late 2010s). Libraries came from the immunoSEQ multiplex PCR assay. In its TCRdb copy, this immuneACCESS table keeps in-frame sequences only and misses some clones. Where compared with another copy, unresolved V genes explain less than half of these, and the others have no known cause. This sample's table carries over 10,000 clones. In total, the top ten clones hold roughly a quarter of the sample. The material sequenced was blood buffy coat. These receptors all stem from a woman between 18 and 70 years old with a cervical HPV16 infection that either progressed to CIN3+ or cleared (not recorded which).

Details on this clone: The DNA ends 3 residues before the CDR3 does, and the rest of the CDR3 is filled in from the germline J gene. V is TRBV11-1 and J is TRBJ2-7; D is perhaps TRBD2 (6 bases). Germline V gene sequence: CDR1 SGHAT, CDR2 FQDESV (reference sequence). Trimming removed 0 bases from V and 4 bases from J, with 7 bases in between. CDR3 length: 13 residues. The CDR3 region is CASSLASGYEQYF. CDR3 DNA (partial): TGTGCCAGCAGCTTAGCCAGCGGGTACGAG.

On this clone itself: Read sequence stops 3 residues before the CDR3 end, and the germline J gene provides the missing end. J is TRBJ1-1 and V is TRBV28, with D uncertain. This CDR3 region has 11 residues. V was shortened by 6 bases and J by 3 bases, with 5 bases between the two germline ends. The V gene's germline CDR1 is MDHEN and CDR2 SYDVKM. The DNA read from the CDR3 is TGTGCCAGCAGGGCCGACACTGAA. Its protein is CASRADTE. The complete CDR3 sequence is CASRADTEAFF.

CDR3 protein: CAWSSGVGYTF. The part of the CDR3 DNA that was read is TGTGCCTGGAGTTCAGGGGTTGGC. V usage is TRBV30 and J usage is TRBJ1-2, with TRBD1 as a possible D gene (6 bases). The read halts 3 residues ahead of the CDR3 end, with the missing end drawn from the germline J gene. The V gene lost 2 bases and the J gene lost 7 bases, with 8 bases spanning the gap. This CDR3 is built from 11 residues. Germline CDR1 GTSNPN, CDR2 SVGIG (reference sequence). The variable domain in full, with the rest retrieved from reference TRBV30 and TRBJ1-2, is SQTIHQWPATLVQPVGSPLSLECTVEGTSNPNLYWYRQAAGRGLQLLFYSVGIGQISSEVPQNLSASRPQDRQFILSSKKLLLSDSGFYLCAWSSGVGYTFGSGTRLTVV.

The chain's CDR3 is CASSPRLANEQFF. The covered CDR3 bases are TGTGCCAGCTCACCAAGACTAGCAAATGAG. This chain uses TRBV18 with TRBJ2-1; TRBD2 matches 7 bases. The sequenced fragment ends 3 residues before the CDR3 boundary, so the rest is inferred from the germline J gene. The CDR3 has 13 amino acids. The ends lost 2 bases at V and 7 bases at J; junction bases unmatched: 2. Germline V gives CDR1 KGHSH, CDR2 LQKENI.

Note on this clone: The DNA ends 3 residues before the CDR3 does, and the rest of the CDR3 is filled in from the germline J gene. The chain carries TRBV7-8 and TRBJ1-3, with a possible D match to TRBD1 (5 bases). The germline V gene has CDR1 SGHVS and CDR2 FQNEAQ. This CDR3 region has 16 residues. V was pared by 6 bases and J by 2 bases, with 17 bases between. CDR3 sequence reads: CASRPGRMDAGNTIYF. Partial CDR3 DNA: TGTGCCAGCAGACCAGGGCGTATGGACGCTGGAAACACC.

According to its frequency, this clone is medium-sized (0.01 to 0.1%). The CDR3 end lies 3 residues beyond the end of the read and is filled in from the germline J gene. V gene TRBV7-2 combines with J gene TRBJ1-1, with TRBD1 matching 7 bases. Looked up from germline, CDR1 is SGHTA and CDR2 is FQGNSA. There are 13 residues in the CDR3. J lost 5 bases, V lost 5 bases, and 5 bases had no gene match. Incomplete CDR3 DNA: TGTGCCAGCAGCGTTTCAGGGGGAACTGAA. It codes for CASSVSGGTE. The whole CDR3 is CASSVSGGTEAFF.

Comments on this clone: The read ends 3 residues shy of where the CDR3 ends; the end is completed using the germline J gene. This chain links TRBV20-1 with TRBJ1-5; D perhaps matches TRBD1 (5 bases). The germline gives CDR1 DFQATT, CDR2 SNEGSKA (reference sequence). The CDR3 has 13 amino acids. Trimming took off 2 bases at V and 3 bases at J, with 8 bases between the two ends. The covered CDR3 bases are TGCAGTGCTAGATTGACAGACAATCAGCCC. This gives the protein CSARLTDNQP. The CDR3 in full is CSARLTDNQPQHF.

The DNA read from the CDR3 is TGTGCCAGCAGTGCCCTCCCGGGAAAGGGGGTGAATGAG. Encoded protein: CASSALPGKGVNE. The whole CDR3 sequence reads CASSALPGKGVNEQFF. The genes are TRBV6-1 and TRBJ2-1; TRBD1 might be the D (6 bases). Read data end 3 residues before the CDR3 end; the end is taken from the germline J gene. The germline V gene encodes CDR1 MNHNS and CDR2 SASEGT. Trimming removed 4 bases at V and 7 bases at J, with 20 bases between. The CDR3 covers 16 residues.

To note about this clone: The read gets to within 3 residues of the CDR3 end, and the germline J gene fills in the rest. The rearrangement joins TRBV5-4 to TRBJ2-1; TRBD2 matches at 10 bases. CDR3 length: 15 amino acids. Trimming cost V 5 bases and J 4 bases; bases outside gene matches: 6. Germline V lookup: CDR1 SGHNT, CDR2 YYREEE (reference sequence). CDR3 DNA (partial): TGTGCCAGCAGTGGCGGGACTAGCGTTTACAATGAG. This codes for CASSGGTSVYNE. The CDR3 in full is CASSGGTSVYNEQFF. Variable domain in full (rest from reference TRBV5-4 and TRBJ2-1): ETGVTQSPTHLIKTRGQQVTLRCSSQSGHNTVSWYQQALGQGPQFIFQYYREEENGRGNFPPRFSGLQFPNYSSELNVNALELDDSALYLCASSGGTSVYNEQFFGPGTRLTVL.

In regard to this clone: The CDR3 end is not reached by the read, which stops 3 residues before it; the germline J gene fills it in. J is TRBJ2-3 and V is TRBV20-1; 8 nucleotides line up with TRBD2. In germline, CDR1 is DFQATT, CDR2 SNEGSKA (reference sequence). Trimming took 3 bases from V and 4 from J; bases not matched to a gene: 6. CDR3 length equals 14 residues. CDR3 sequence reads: CSASGGALPDTQYF. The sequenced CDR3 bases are TGCAGTGCTAGCGGGGGGGCGCTCCCAGATACG.

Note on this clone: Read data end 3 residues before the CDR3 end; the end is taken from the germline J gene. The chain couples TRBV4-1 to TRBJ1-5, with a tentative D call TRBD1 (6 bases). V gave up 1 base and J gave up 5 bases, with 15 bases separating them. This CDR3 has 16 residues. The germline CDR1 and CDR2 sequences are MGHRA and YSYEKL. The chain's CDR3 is CASSQGITQGDQPQHF. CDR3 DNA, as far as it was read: TGCGCCAGCAGCCAAGGCATTACACAGGGCGATCAGCCC.

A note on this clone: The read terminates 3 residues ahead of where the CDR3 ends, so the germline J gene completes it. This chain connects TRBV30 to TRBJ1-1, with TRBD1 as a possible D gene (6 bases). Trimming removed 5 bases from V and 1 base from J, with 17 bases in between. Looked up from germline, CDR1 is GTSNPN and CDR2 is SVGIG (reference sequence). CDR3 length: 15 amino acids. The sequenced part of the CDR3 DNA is TGTGCCTGGTCCCCGTGGGACAATAAGAACACTGAA. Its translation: CAWSPWDNKNTE. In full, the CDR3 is CAWSPWDNKNTEAFF.

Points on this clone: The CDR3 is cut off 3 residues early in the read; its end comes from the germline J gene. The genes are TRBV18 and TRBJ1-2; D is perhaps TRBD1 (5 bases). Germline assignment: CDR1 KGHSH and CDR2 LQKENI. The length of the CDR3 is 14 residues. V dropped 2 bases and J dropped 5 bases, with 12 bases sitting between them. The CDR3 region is CASSPEGDTYGYTF. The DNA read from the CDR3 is TGTGCCAGCTCACCAGAAGGGGATACTTATGGC.

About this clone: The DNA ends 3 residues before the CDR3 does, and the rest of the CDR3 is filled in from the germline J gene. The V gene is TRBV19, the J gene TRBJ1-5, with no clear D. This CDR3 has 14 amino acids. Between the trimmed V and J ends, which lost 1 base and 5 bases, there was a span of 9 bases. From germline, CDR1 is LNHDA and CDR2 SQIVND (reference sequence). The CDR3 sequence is CASSIGQAHQPQHF. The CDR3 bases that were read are TGTGCCAGTAGTATAGGACAAGCTCATCAGCCC. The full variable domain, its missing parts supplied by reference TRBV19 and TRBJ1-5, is DGGITQSPKYLFRKEGQNVTLSCEQNLNHDAMYWYRQDPGQGLRLIYYSQIVNDFQKGDIAEGYSVSREKKESFPLTVTSAQKNPTAFYLCASSIGQAHQPQHFGDGTRLSIL.

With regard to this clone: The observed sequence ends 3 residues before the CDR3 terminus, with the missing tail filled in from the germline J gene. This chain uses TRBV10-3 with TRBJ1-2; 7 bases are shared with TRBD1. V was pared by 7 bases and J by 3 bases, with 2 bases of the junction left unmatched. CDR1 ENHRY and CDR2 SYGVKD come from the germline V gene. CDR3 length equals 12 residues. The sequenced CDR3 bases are TGTGCCATCAATCAGGGGGACTATGGC. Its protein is CAINQGDYG. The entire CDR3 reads CAINQGDYGYTF.

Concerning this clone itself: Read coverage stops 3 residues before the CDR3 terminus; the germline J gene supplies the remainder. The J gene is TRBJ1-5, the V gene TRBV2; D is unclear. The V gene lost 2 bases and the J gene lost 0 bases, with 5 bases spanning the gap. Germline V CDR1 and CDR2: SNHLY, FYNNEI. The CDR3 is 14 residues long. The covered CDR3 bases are TGTGCCAGCAGTGAATCTTATAGCAATCAGCCC. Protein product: CASSESYSNQP. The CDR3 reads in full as CASSESYSNQPQHF. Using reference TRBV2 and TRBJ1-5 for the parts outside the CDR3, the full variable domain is EPEVTQTPSHQVTQMGQEVILRCVPISNHLYFYWYRQILGQKVEFLVSFYNNEISEKSEIFDDQFSVERPDGSNFTLKIRSTKLEDSAMYFCASSESYSNQPQHFGDGTRLSIL.

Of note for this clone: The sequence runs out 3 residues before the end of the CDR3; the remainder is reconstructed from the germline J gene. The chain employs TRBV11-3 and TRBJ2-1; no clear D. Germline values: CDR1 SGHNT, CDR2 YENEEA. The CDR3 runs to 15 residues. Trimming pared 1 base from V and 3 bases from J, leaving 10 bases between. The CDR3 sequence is CASSLGPPGYNEQFF. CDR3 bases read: TGTGCCAGCAGCTTAGGGCCTCCGGGCTACAATGAG.

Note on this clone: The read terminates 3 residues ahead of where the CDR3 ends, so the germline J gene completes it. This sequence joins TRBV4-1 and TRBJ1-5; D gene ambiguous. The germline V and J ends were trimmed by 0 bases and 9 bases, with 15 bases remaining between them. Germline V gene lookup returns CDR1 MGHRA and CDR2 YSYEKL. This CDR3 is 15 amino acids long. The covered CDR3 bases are TGCGCCAGCAGCCAAGATAGTACAGCCCTGAGGCCC. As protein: CASSQDSTALRP. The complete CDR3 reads CASSQDSTALRPQHF.

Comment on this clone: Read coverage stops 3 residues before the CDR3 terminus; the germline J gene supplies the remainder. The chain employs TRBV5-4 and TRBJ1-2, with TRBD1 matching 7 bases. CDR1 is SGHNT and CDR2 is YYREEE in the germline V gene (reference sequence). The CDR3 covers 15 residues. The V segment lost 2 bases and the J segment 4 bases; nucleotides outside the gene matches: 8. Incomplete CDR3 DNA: TGTGCCAGCAGCTTAGACTGGGACAGCGTCTATGGC. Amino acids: CASSLDWDSVYG. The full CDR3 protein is CASSLDWDSVYGYTF.

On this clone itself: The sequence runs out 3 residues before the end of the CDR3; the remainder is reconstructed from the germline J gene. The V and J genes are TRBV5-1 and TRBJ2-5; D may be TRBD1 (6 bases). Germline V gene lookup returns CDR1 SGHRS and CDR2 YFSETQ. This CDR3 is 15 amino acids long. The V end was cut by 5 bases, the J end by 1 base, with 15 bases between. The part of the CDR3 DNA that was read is TGCGCCAGCAGTAGATCACAGGGCCCCCAAGAGACC. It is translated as CASSRSQGPQET. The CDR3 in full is CASSRSQGPQETQYF.

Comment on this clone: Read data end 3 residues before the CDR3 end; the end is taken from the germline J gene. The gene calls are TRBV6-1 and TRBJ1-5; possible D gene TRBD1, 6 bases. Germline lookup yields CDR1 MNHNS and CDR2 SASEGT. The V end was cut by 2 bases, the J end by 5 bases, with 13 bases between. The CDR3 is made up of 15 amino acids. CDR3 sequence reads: CASSEQGYLDQPQHF. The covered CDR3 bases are TGTGCCAGCAGTGAACAGGGGTATCTAGATCAGCCC.

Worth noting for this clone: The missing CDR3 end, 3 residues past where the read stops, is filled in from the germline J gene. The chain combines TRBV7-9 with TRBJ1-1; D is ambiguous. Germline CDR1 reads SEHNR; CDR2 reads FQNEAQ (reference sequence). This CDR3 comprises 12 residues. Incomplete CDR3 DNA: TGTGCCAGCAGCTTTGCCTCGGGGTTA. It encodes CASSFASGL. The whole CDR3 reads CASSFASGLAFF.